This passage covers 10 T cell receptor beta chains from one sample sequenced in a study of CD8+CD57+ T cells in acquired aplastic anemia. Patients chosen for sequencing had CD8+CD57+ cells that had expanded, as shown by flow cytometry. Researchers used genomic DNA as the template to profile TCR beta VDJ and CDR3. Each CDR3 protein is one row after TCRdb ran MiXCR on the reads. This sample carries just over 40,000 distinct CDR3 sequences, 60% to 80% of them seen once, and the ten largest clones take 45% to 65%. Sequencing used sorted CD4+, CD8+, or CD8+CD57+ T cells (not recorded which) from PBMCs. The source of these receptors is a human donor with aplastic anemia.

The V call is TRBV15, the J call TRBJ1-5; 8 bases align to TRBD1. With 0 bases clipped from V and 5 bases from J, the junction kept 9 bases outside the gene matches. The CDR3 has 17 amino acids. Germline loops: CDR1 LNHNV, CDR2 YYDKDF (reference sequence). The CDR3 here is CATSRDLRGTGHQPQHF. Written as DNA, the CDR3 is TGTGCCACCAGCAGAGATCTACGTGGGACAGGCCATCAGCCCCAGCATTTT.

The CDR3 spells CASSGDYGSYTF. The CDR3 bases are TGTGCCAGCAGCGGAGATTATGGGAGCTACACCTTC. The chain links TRBV9 to TRBJ1-2; D is uncertain. This CDR3 spans 12 amino acids. The V end lost 3 bases, the J end lost 9 bases, and 12 bases lay between the germline ends. Germline V gene data show CDR1 as SGDLS and CDR2 as YYNGEE.

This rearrangement joins TRBV2 to TRBJ2-7; 15 bases are a match to TRBD2. The CDR3 is 14 residues long. CDR1 is SNHLY, CDR2 FYNNEI, per germline. V lost 4 bases and J lost 6; bases outside the gene matches: 1. CDR3: CASSAGLAGGEQYF. For the CDR3, the DNA is TGTGCCAGCAGTGCGGGACTAGCGGGGGGCGAGCAGTACTTC.

The chain uses TRBV19 and TRBJ2-7; 8 bases are a match to TRBD1. Trimming removed 7 bases from V and 6 bases from J; junction bases left unmatched: 2. Looked up from germline, CDR1 is LNHDA and CDR2 is SQIVND (reference sequence). There are 11 residues in the CDR3. The CDR3, as DNA: TGTGCCAGTACCGGGACAGGCGAGCAGTACTTC. Translated, it gives CASTGTGEQYF.

Many counts were recorded for this clonotype. V is TRBV19 and J is TRBJ1-1; D call uncertain. V dropped 7 bases and J dropped 8 bases, with 14 bases sitting between them. The CDR3 is made up of 12 amino acids. The germline CDR1 and CDR2 sequences are LNHDA and SQIVND (reference sequence). The DNA for the CDR3 is TGTGCCAGTATAGGGATCACTGAGGAAGCTTTCTTT. Translation: CASIGITEEAFF.

This chain connects TRBV19 to TRBJ1-1; D gene ambiguous. The ends were cut back, 3 bases at V and 5 bases at J, with 13 bases in the middle. CDR1 is LNHDA, CDR2 SQIVND, per germline (reference sequence). This CDR3 has 14 amino acids. Here the CDR3 reads CASSISSQGTEAFF. CDR3 DNA sequence: TGTGCCAGTAGTATCTCATCTCAAGGGACTGAAGCTTTCTTT.

V gene TRBV19 combines with J gene TRBJ1-2, with 9 positions matching TRBD1. CDR3 length: 13 amino acids. Trimming removed 9 bases from V and 5 bases from J; junction bases left unmatched: 7. Germline-derived CDR1 and CDR2 are LNHDA and SQIVND (reference sequence). CDR3 amino acids: CASNTGGGYGYTF. The DNA of the CDR3 is TGTGCCAGCAATACAGGGGGCGGATATGGCTACACCTTC.

A note on this clonotype: Since a much larger clone is just one base distant, this may be a read error. The chain links TRBV6-2 or TRBV6-3 to TRBJ2-1; 9 bases are a match to TRBD1. The CDR3 is 16 residues long. Germline CDR1 is MNHEY and CDR2 is SVGEGT. The V segment lost 4 bases and the J segment 3 bases; nucleotides outside the gene matches: 7. The CDR3 spells CASSSSDRGDYNEQFF. The CDR3 DNA sequence: TGTGCCAGCAGTTCCTCGGACAGGGGAGACTACAATGAGCAGTTCTTC.

This clonotype is a singleton in its sample. The chain is built from TRBV25-1 and TRBJ2-7; 7 bases fit TRBD1. The germline V gene has CDR1 MGHDK and CDR2 SYGVNS. CDR3 length: 15 amino acids. Germline trimming cut 7 bases from V and 4 bases from J; bases unmatched to any gene: 13. CDR3 sequence reads: CASNLDQGEIYEQYF. The CDR3 coding sequence is TGTGCCAGCAACTTAGATCAGGGGGAAATTTACGAGCAGTACTTC.

A note on this clonotype: Since a much larger clone is just one base distant, this may be a read error. The chain couples TRBV3-1 to TRBJ2-1; 7 bases line up with TRBD2. The germline V gene has CDR1 LGHDT and CDR2 YNNKEL (reference sequence). Trimming took 1 base from V and 12 from J; bases not matched to a gene: 6. The CDR3 contains 13 residues. The CDR3 DNA reads TGTGCCAGCAGCCAAGTACCTAGCGGAGGGCAGTTCTTC. Protein sequence: CASSQVPSGGQFF.